One sample yielded the 5 T cell receptor beta chains listed below, sequenced in a study of blood T cell repertoires in COVID-19. The protocol was immunoSEQ multiplex PCR, while the TCRdb copy is restricted to in-frame clones and leaves out a portion. The sample holds about 200,000 clones, 75% to 90% seen once. The sample consisted of peripheral blood. Receptor source: a young man who had recovered from COVID-19.

The genes are TRBV7-6 and TRBJ2-7; a weak D match, TRBD2 (5 bases). The CDR3 covers 13 residues. The germline V gene encodes CDR1 SGHVS and CDR2 FNYEAQ. V was shortened by 5 bases and J by 5 bases, with 13 bases between the two germline ends. The CDR3, as DNA: TGTGCCAGCAGCCCTACGGACTTCCACGAGCAGTACTTC. Its translation: CASSPTDFHEQYF.

This clone was seen only once. This rearrangement joins TRBV6-5 to TRBJ2-3, with 14 nucleotides matching TRBD2. V trimming: 2 bases; J trimming: 5 bases; junction bases outside the gene matches: 0. Germline CDR1 reads MNHEY; CDR2 reads SVGAGI. This CDR3 is 15 amino acids long. The CDR3 loop reads CASSYGTSGGDTQYF. The CDR3, as DNA: TGTGCCAGCAGTTACGGGACTAGCGGGGGAGATACGCAGTATTTT.

The gene calls are TRBV6-5 and TRBJ2-7; 7 positions agree with TRBD2. Germline lookup yields CDR1 MNHEY and CDR2 SVGAGI. The CDR3 contains 11 residues. The V segment lost 6 bases and the J segment 7 bases; nucleotides outside the gene matches: 3. CDR3 amino acids: CASRGGGEQYF. CDR3 in DNA: TGTGCCAGCAGGGGCGGGGGTGAGCAGTACTTC.

The V gene is TRBV2, the J gene TRBJ2-7, with a possible D match to TRBD2 (5 bases). V lost 8 bases and J 3 bases, leaving 14 bases between the germline ends. This CDR3 has 13 residues. Per the germline V gene, CDR1 is SNHLY and CDR2 is FYNNEI. The CDR3: CASGRPAYYEQYF. The CDR3 coding sequence is TGTGCCAGCGGGAGACCTGCCTACTACGAGCAGTACTTC.

The V and J genes are TRBV4-1 and TRBJ1-1, with D hard to call. CDR1 is MGHRA and CDR2 is YSYEKL in the germline V gene. The CDR3 loop spans 15 amino acids. Trimming pared 1 base from V and 4 bases from J, leaving 13 bases between. CDR3: CASSQAADPGTEAFF. CDR3 bases: TGCGCCAGCAGCCAAGCCGCCGACCCGGGCACTGAAGCTTTCTTT.